The 5 T cell receptor beta chains in this list originate from one sample, sequenced in a study of blood T cell repertoires in COVID-19. The protocol was immunoSEQ multiplex PCR, while the TCRdb copy is restricted to in-frame clones and leaves out a portion. The sample lists 250,000 to 300,000 clones; around 85% were seen once. The sequenced sample consisted of peripheral blood. Receptors were obtained from a woman in her seventies with acute or convalescent COVID-19.

The V call is TRBV7-9, the J call TRBJ1-1; tentatively, D is TRBD1 (6 bases). V was clipped by 3 bases and J by 2 bases, with 10 bases between them. Germline V gene sequence: CDR1 SEHNR, CDR2 FQNEAQ (reference sequence). This CDR3 contains 14 residues. CDR3 amino acids: CASSLGHANTEAFF. The CDR3 coding sequence is TGTGCCAGCAGCTTGGGACACGCAAACACTGAAGCTTTCTTT.

The chain uses TRBV6-5 and TRBJ2-5; 7 nucleotides align to TRBD1. The J segment lost 3 bases and the V segment lost 6 bases, leaving 4 bases of the junction unmatched. The CDR3 runs to 13 residues. In germline, CDR1 is MNHEY, CDR2 SVGAGI. For the CDR3, the DNA is TGTGCCAGCAGCGGGGACAGAAAAGAGACCCAGTACTTC. This encodes CASSGDRKETQYF.

V gene TRBV2 combines with J gene TRBJ1-5; no clear D. CDR1 and CDR2 from the germline V gene are SNHLY and FYNNEI. V shed 3 bases and J shed 3 bases, with 12 bases lying between them. This CDR3 spans 15 amino acids. CDR3 sequence: CASSEWLGLNQPQHF. The CDR3 coding sequence is TGTGCCAGCAGTGAGTGGTTGGGCCTCAATCAGCCCCAGCATTTT.

This chain uses TRBV2 with TRBJ2-7; D might be TRBD2 (5 bases). The length of the CDR3 is 12 residues. The V gene's germline CDR1 is SNHLY and CDR2 FYNNEI. Trimming took off 8 bases at V and 2 bases at J, with 10 bases between the two ends. The CDR3 is CASGSGTYEQYF. CDR3 DNA: TGTGCCAGCGGGAGCGGAACCTACGAGCAGTACTTC.

This chain uses TRBV5-1 with TRBJ2-3; D call uncertain. Germline CDR1 reads SGHRS; CDR2 reads YFSETQ. This CDR3 region has 14 residues. Trimming stripped 4 bases from V and 2 bases from J, with 11 bases between. This CDR3 reads CASSRVAFTDTQYF. In DNA form, the CDR3 reads TGCGCCAGCAGCCGGGTGGCGTTCACAGATACGCAGTATTTT.